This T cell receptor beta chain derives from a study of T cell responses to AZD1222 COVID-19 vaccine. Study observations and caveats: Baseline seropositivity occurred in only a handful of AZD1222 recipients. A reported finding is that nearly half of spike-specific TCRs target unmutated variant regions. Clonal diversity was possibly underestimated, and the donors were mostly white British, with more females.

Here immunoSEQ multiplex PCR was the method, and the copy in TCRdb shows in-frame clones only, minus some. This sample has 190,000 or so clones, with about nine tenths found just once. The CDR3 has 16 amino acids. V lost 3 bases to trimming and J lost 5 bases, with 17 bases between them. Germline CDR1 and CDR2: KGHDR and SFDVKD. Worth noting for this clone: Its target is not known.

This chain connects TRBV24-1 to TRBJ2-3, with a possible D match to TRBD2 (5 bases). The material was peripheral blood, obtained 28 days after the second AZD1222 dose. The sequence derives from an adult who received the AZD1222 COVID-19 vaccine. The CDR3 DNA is TGTGCCACCAGTGATGACGGGCGGACCGGGGTAGATACGCAGTATTTT. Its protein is CATSDDGRTGVDTQYF.